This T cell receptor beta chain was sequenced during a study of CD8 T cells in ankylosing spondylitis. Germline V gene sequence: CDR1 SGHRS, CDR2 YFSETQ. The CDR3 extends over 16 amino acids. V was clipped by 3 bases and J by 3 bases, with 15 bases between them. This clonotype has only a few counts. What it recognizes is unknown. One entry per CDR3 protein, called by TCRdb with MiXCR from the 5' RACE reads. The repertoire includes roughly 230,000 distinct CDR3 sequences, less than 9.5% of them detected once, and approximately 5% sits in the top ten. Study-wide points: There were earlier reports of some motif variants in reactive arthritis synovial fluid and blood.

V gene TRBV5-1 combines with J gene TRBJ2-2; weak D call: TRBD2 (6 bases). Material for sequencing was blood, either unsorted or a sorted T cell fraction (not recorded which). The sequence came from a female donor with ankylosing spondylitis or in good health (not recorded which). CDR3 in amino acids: CASSWDLTGDTGELFF. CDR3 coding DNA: TGCGCCAGCAGCTGGGACTTAACCGGGGACACCGGGGAGCTGTTTTTT.